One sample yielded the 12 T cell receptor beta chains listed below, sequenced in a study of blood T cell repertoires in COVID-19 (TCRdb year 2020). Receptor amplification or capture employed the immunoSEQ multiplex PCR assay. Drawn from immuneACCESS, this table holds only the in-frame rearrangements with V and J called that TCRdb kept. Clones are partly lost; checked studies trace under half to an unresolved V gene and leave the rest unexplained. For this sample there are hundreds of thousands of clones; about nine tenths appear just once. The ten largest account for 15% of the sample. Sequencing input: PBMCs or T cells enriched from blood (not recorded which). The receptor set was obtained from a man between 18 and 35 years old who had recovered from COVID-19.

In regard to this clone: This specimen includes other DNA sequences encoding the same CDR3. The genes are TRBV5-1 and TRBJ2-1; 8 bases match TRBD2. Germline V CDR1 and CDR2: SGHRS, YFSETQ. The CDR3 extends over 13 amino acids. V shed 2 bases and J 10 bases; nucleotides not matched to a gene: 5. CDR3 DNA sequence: TGCGCCAGCAGCTTAGGACTAGCCAGGGAGCAGTTCTTC. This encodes CASSLGLAREQFF.

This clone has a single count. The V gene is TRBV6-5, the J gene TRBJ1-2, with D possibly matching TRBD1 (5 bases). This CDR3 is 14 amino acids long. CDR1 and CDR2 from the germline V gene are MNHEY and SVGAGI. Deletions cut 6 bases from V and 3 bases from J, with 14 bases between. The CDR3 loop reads CASRGEGGYYGYTF. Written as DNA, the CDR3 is TGTGCCAGCAGGGGGGAGGGAGGATACTATGGCTACACCTTC.

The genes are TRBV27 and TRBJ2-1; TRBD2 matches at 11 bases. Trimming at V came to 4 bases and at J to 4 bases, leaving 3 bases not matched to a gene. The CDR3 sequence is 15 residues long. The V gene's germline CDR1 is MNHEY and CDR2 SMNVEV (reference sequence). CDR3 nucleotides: TGTGCCAGCAGTTCCGGGACTAGCGGTTACAATGAGCAGTTCTTC. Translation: CASSSGTSGYNEQFF.

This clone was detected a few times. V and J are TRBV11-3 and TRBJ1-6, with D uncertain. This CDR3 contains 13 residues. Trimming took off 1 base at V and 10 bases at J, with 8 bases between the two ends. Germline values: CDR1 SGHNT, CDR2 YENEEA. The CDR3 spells CASSLGPGSPLHF. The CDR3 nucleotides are TGTGCCAGCAGCTTAGGCCCGGGATCACCCCTCCACTTT.

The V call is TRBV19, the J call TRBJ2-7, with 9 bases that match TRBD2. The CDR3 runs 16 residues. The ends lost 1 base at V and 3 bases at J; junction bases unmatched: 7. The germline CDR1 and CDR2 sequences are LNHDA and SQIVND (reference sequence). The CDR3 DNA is TGTGCCAGTAGTATAGGGTCAGCGGGAGGACGCTACGAGCAGTACTTC. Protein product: CASSIGSAGGRYEQYF.

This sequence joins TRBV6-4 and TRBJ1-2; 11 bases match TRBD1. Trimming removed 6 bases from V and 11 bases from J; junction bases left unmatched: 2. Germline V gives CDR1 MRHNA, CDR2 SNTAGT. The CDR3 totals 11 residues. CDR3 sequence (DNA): TGTGCCAGCAGGGGACAGGGGGAGTACACCTTC. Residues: CASRGQGEYTF.

CDR3 nucleotides: TGTGCCAGCACCCCCGGGGGGTTCTCTGGAAACACCATATATTTT. Encoded protein: CASTPGGFSGNTIYF. This chain links TRBV6-6 with TRBJ1-3, with D possibly TRBD1 on 5 matching bases. Trimming left V 7 bases short and J 0 bases short, with 13 bases between. Germline V lookup: CDR1 MNHNY, CDR2 SVGAGI (reference sequence). The CDR3 loop spans 15 amino acids.

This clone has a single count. The CDR3 DNA reads as TGTGCCAGCAGCCTCGGGACCTATAATTCACCCCTCCACTTT. Its translation is CASSLGTYNSPLHF. The V and J genes are TRBV14 and TRBJ1-6; D is unresolved. V was pared by 4 bases and J by 2 bases, with 6 bases between. The CDR3 consists of 14 residues. Germline CDR1 reads SGHDN; CDR2 reads FVKESK.

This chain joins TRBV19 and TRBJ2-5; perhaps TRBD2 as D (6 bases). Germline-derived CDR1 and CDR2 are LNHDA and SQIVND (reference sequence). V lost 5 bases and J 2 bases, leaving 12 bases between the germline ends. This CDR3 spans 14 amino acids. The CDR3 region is CASSAGREQETQYF. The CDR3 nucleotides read TGTGCCAGTAGTGCCGGACGGGAGCAAGAGACCCAGTACTTC.

The chain's CDR3 is CASSLSLNTEAFF. The CDR3 bases are TGTGCCAGCAGCCTAAGCCTGAACACTGAAGCTTTCTTT. This sequence joins TRBV3-1 (or the pseudogene TRBV3-2) and TRBJ1-1; unclear D gene. The CDR3 runs 13 residues. Between the trimmed V and J ends, which lost 4 bases and 0 bases, there was a span of 6 bases. Germline CDR1 and CDR2: LGHDT and YNNKEL (reference sequence).

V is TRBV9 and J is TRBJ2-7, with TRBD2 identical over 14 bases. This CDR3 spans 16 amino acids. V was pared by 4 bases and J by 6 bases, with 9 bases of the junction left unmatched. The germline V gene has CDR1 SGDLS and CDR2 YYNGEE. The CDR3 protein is CASSPGTSGSLVEQYF. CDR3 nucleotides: TGTGCCAGCAGCCCAGGGACTAGCGGGAGTTTGGTCGAGCAGTACTTC. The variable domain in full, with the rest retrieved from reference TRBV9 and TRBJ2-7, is DSGVTQTPKHLITATGQRVTLRCSPRSGDLSVYWYQQSLDQGLQFLIQYYNGEERAKGNILERFSAQQFPDLHSELNLSSLELGDSALYFCASSPGTSGSLVEQYFGPGTRLTVT.

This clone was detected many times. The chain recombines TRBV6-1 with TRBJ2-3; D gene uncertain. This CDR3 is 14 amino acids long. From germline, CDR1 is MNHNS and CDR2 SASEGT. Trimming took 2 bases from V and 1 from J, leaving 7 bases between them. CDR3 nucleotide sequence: TGTGCCAGCAGTGAAATTTCGGGCACAGATACGCAGTATTTT. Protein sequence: CASSEISGTDTQYF.